The clone carrying this TCR beta chain has at least ten counts. The data stem from a study of identical twins. The V end was cut by 0 bases, the J end by 5 bases, with 10 bases between. Germline CDR1 and CDR2: DFQATT and SNEGSKA (reference sequence). The CDR3 consists of 13 residues. In TCRdb, the 5' RACE reads were re-called with MiXCR into one record per CDR3 protein. The sample lists around 550,000 distinct CDR3 sequences; nearly 15% were seen once. These data were also filed under a second study, of yellow fever vaccine responses in identical twins.

The sequence was collected from a woman aged 18-30 years in good health. Sequences were obtained from CD4+ T cells sorted from blood. The chain recombines TRBV20-1 with TRBJ2-5; D assignment may be TRBD1 or TRBD2 (6 bases each). The CDR3 coding sequence is TGCAGTGCTAGAGATGGGGGGCGCGAGACCCAGTACTTC. Its translation is CSARDGGRETQYF.